The present TCR beta chain was sequenced within a study of molecular identifiers for immune sequencing clone quantification. Previously described methods and listed TCR primers produced bulk TCR libraries. TCRdb reprocessed the PCR reads via MiXCR and lists one record per CDR3 protein. The sample includes about 510,000 distinct CDR3 sequences, 20% to 25% seen only once; the top ten take about 0.8%. This clonotype was observed at least ten times. Its antigen is unidentified. The germline gives CDR1 LGHNA, CDR2 YSLEER. Deletions cut 0 bases from V and 13 bases from J, with 12 bases between. The CDR3 contains 13 residues. With 10%, 30% or 50% of RNA, roughly 20,000 to 1,000,000 naive CD8 T cells were sequenced. Naive CD8 T cells were picked out by sorting for CD8+CD4-CCR7+CD45RA+. General study findings and limits: Highly expanded clone sizes could be underestimated through barcode sharing by identical TCR molecules.

This sequence joins TRBV4-3 and TRBJ1-4, with a tentative D call TRBD1 (5 bases). Material: naive CD8+ T cells from blood, with Jurkat cell RNA spiked in. Specified subset: FACS-sorted CD8+CD4-CCR7+CD45RA+ naive T cells. The sequence derives from a human donor in good health. Some libraries in this study had Jurkat cell RNA spiked in. The CDR3 region has the DNA TGCGCCAGCAGCCAAGATCGGGCCGGGGGACTGTTTTTT. Protein product: CASSQDRAGGLFF.